The 29 T cell receptor beta chains presented below share a single source sample, sequenced in a study of blood T cell repertoires in COVID-19. Generated by immunoSEQ multiplex PCR, the TCRdb table keeps only in-frame clones and is missing some. The sample consists of fewer than 350,000 clones, around 86% of them appearing once. Sample: PBMCs or T cells enriched from blood (not recorded which). These receptors originate from a woman in her thirties or forties with acute COVID-19.

V usage is TRBV28 and J usage is TRBJ1-2, with 9 bases that match TRBD1. The germline gives CDR1 MDHEN, CDR2 SYDVKM. This CDR3 has 13 residues. After removal of 5 bases from V and 4 bases from J, the junction contained 2 bases not matched to a gene. DNA of the CDR3: TGTGCCAGCAGTCCGGGACAGGGCTATGGCTACACCTTC. Translation: CASSPGQGYGYTF.

The chain joins TRBV24-1 to TRBJ2-3; 8 bases map to TRBD2. This CDR3 has 15 amino acids. Germline V gene lookup returns CDR1 KGHDR and CDR2 SFDVKD. Trimming cost V 7 bases and J 0 bases; bases outside gene matches: 5. CDR3 nucleotides: TGTGCCACCAGCGGGGGGGGGTTGAGCACAGATACGCAGTATTTT. It codes for CATSGGGLSTDTQYF.

The chain recombines TRBV4-1 with TRBJ1-1; D ambiguous. The CDR3 has 16 amino acids. Trimming removed 0 bases from V and 0 bases from J, with 11 bases in between. The V gene's germline CDR1 is MGHRA and CDR2 YSYEKL. CDR3 DNA: TGCGCCAGCAGCCAAGATAGATACAGCATGAACACTGAAGCTTTCTTT. Translated, it gives CASSQDRYSMNTEAFF.

The chain uses TRBV10-3 and TRBJ2-5; 8 positions match TRBD2. The germline CDR1 and CDR2 sequences are ENHRY and SYGVKD. Trimming at V came to 2 bases and at J to 2 bases, leaving 4 bases not matched to a gene. The CDR3 contains 15 residues. The CDR3 DNA follows: TGTGCCATCAGTGAGCGGGGGGGGATTCAAGAGACCCAGTACTTC. This codes for CAISERGGIQETQYF.

This rearrangement joins TRBV21-1 to TRBJ2-5; the DNA was not compared with TRBD1, the D call given in the table. TRBV21-1 is a pseudogene locus. CDR3 length equals 15 residues. The CDR3 here is CASSKPSRGLETQYF. The CDR3 region has the DNA TGTGCCAGCAGCAAACCCTCCAGGGGGCTGGAGACCCAGTACTTC.

The chain is built from TRBV6-6 and TRBJ1-1; D gene uncertain. V lost 0 bases to trimming and J lost 7 bases, with 6 bases between them. Germline assignment: CDR1 MNHNY and CDR2 SVGAGI (reference sequence). This CDR3 has 12 residues. The CDR3 nucleotides read TGTGCCAGCAGTTACTCGATGAGTGAAGCTTTCTTT. It codes for CASSYSMSEAFF.

CDR3 nucleotides: TGTGCCAGCAGCGTAGGAACTAGCGCATCTAGCACAGATACGCAGTATTTT. It yields the protein CASSVGTSASSTDTQYF. J is TRBJ2-3 and V is TRBV9; 7 bases are a match to TRBD2. The CDR3 is 17 residues long. Per the germline V gene, CDR1 is SGDLS and CDR2 is YYNGEE. The V segment lost 0 bases and the J segment 0 bases; nucleotides outside the gene matches: 7. Using reference TRBV9 and TRBJ2-3 for the parts outside the CDR3, the full variable domain is DSGVTQTPKHLITATGQRVTLRCSPRSGDLSVYWYQQSLDQGLQFLIQYYNGEERAKGNILERFSAQQFPDLHSELNLSSLELGDSALYFCASSVGTSASSTDTQYFGPGTRLTVL.

This chain connects TRBV6-5 to TRBJ2-7; D may be TRBD1 (6 bases). Germline assignment: CDR1 MNHEY and CDR2 SVGAGI. Trimming left V 2 bases short and J 7 bases short, with 15 bases between. The CDR3 sequence is 14 residues long. The CDR3 DNA sequence: TGTGCCAGCAGTTACGGGACACGGGGCTGGGAGCAGTACTTC. Its translation: CASSYGTRGWEQYF.

The V call is TRBV12-3 or TRBV12-4, the J call TRBJ1-1, with D possibly being TRBD1 (5 bases). Trimming shortened V by 3 bases and J by 1 base, and 6 bases separated the two germline ends. The CDR3 spans 13 residues. The CDR3 DNA follows: TGTGCCAGCAGTTTTGACAGGAACACTGAAGCTTTCTTT. Amino acids: CASSFDRNTEAFF.

The gene calls are TRBV6-5 and TRBJ1-2, with 8 nucleotides matching TRBD1. This CDR3 is 15 amino acids long. V gave up 5 bases and J gave up 7 bases; unmatched junction bases: 12. The germline V gene encodes CDR1 MNHEY and CDR2 SVGAGI. CDR3 DNA sequence: TGTGCCAGCAGTCGGACAGGGTTGGTATTAGGTGGCTACACCTTC. It translates to CASSRTGLVLGGYTF.

The V gene is TRBV28, the J gene TRBJ1-2, with D tentatively TRBD1 (6 bases). Trimming stripped 2 bases from V and 7 bases from J, with 11 bases between. The germline CDR1 and CDR2 sequences are MDHEN and SYDVKM. The CDR3 covers 13 residues. In DNA form, the CDR3 reads TGTGCCAGCAGTTTAGGGGGCGCGTTTGGCTACACCTTC. It translates to CASSLGGAFGYTF.

The rearrangement joins TRBV6-5 to TRBJ1-6, with 8 bases identical to TRBD1. The CDR3 has 14 residues. CDR1 is MNHEY and CDR2 is SVGAGI in the germline V gene. V lost 7 bases to trimming and J lost 7 bases; unmatched junction nucleotides: 6. The CDR3 sequence: CASKNRGGNSPLHF. CDR3 coding DNA: TGTGCCAGCAAAAACAGGGGGGGAAATTCACCCCTCCACTTT.

This rearrangement joins TRBV6-6 to TRBJ2-7; 7 bases fit TRBD2. The germline CDR1 and CDR2 sequences are MNHNY and SVGAGI (reference sequence). J was trimmed by 4 bases and V by 0 bases; bases with no gene match: 9. The CDR3 is 16 residues long. The CDR3 nucleotides are TGTGCCAGCAGTTACTCGGATCGCGGGAGTATTTACGAGCAGTACTTC. It encodes CASSYSDRGSIYEQYF.

The genes are TRBV25-1 and TRBJ2-3; tentative D call: TRBD1 (5 bases). The germline CDR1 and CDR2 sequences are MGHDK and SYGVNS. V lost 8 bases and J lost 2, with 11 bases in between. The CDR3 has 13 amino acids. This CDR3 is CASLQGNTDTQYF. The CDR3 DNA reads TGTGCCAGCTTGCAGGGTAACACAGATACGCAGTATTTT.

The V call is TRBV3-1 (or the pseudogene TRBV3-2), the J call TRBJ2-5; 7 nucleotides line up with TRBD2. The germline V gene encodes CDR1 LGHDT and CDR2 YNNKEL (reference sequence). The CDR3 spans 12 residues. J was trimmed by 7 bases and V by 6 bases; bases with no gene match: 5. The CDR3 nucleotides read TGTGCCAGCAGTTCAGGGAGGGCGACCCAGTACTTC. Its translation is CASSSGRATQYF.

This clone was observed a few times. This rearrangement joins TRBV4-1 to TRBJ1-2; 7 positions match TRBD1. This CDR3 is built from 20 residues. Germline V gene sequence: CDR1 MGHRA, CDR2 YSYEKL. Trimming removed 0 bases from V and 1 base from J; junction bases left unmatched: 17. The CDR3: CASSQEEGRGFGPYNYGYTF. For the CDR3, the DNA is TGCGCCAGCAGCCAAGAAGAGGGCAGGGGGTTTGGCCCTTATAACTATGGCTACACCTTC.

V is TRBV27 and J is TRBJ2-5; TRBD2 might be the D (7 bases). Trimming removed 6 bases from V and 2 bases from J, with 16 bases in between. The CDR3 is 15 residues long. The germline gives CDR1 MNHEY, CDR2 SMNVEV (reference sequence). The CDR3 loop reads CASRQAGAKQETQYF. CDR3 nucleotide sequence: TGTGCCAGCAGACAGGCGGGGGCGAAACAAGAGACCCAGTACTTC.

This sequence joins TRBV6-5 and TRBJ1-1; possible D gene TRBD1, 6 bases. Trimming stripped 5 bases from V and 4 bases from J, with 14 bases between. Germline loops: CDR1 MNHEY, CDR2 SVGAGI. This CDR3 is 14 amino acids long. The DNA for the CDR3 is TGTGCCAGCAGTCGCCGGGGGGGCCTCACTGAAGCTTTCTTT. Encoded protein: CASSRRGGLTEAFF.

This chain uses TRBV6-6 with TRBJ2-3, with 9 bases that match TRBD2. Germline CDR1 MNHNY, CDR2 SVGAGI (reference sequence). The CDR3 consists of 14 residues. V lost 6 bases and J lost 2; bases outside the gene matches: 3. The CDR3 coding sequence is TGTGCCAGCAGATGGACTAGCGCCACAGATACGCAGTATTTT. It translates to CASRWTSATDTQYF.

V usage is TRBV5-1 and J usage is TRBJ2-5, with D unclear. V was cut by 4 bases and J by 3 bases, with 7 bases left in between. Germline-derived CDR1 and CDR2 are SGHRS and YFSETQ. There are 12 residues in the CDR3. CDR3 DNA sequence: TGCGCCAGCAGCGGGCCCAAAGAGACCCAGTACTTC. This encodes CASSGPKETQYF.

The CDR3 spells CASSPWGENTEAFF. The DNA of the CDR3 is TGTGCCAGCTCACCATGGGGAGAGAACACTGAAGCTTTCTTT. The chain uses TRBV18 and TRBJ1-1; D unclear. V lost 2 bases to trimming and J lost 1 base, with 8 bases between them. The length of the CDR3 is 14 residues. Germline assignment: CDR1 KGHSH and CDR2 LQKENI.

J is TRBJ2-7 and V is TRBV3-1 (or the pseudogene TRBV3-2); tentative D call: TRBD2 (5 bases). CDR1 and CDR2 (germline): LGHDT, YNNKEL (reference sequence). This CDR3 region has 15 residues. V lost 0 bases to trimming and J lost 5 bases, with 14 bases between them. CDR3 nucleotide sequence: TGTGCCAGCAGCCAAGAGAGGGCAGTCCCCCACGAGCAGTACTTC. This translates into CASSQERAVPHEQYF.

This clone appeared a single time. The chain joins TRBV3-1 (or the pseudogene TRBV3-2) to TRBJ1-2; D is uncertain. The V gene's germline CDR1 is LGHDT and CDR2 YNNKEL (reference sequence). The CDR3 spans 13 residues. The V gene lost 0 bases and the J gene lost 5 bases, with 7 bases spanning the gap. In DNA, the CDR3 is TGTGCCAGCAGCCAAGATACCGGGTATGGCTACACCTTC. This gives the protein CASSQDTGYGYTF.

This clone was picked up one time. This chain links TRBV29-1 with TRBJ2-1, with 9 bases lining up with TRBD2. Germline CDR1 SQVTM, CDR2 ANQGSEA. The CDR3 runs 13 residues. V shed 7 bases and J 5 bases; nucleotides not matched to a gene: 6. The CDR3: CSAAGGRNNEQFF. The CDR3 DNA reads TGCAGCGCCGCGGGGGGGCGGAACAATGAGCAGTTCTTC.

The chain has TRBV7-2 and TRBJ1-4, with D possibly TRBD1 on 5 matching bases. The germline V and J ends were trimmed by 5 bases and 8 bases, with 21 bases remaining between them. The CDR3 runs 16 residues. The germline V gene encodes CDR1 SGHTA and CDR2 FQGNSA. Here the CDR3 DNA reads TGTGCCAGCAGCCCTAAACGACGGAGGGAGGGGGAAAAACTGTTTTTT. Its protein is CASSPKRRREGEKLFF.

This chain uses TRBV10-3 with TRBJ2-3; 10 positions match TRBD2. The V segment lost 6 bases and the J segment 5 bases; nucleotides outside the gene matches: 17. This CDR3 is 18 amino acids long. CDR1 ENHRY and CDR2 SYGVKD come from the germline V gene. This CDR3 reads CAIRASGGDLIIGDTQYF. DNA for the CDR3: TGTGCCATCAGGGCTAGCGGGGGAGACTTGATTATAGGAGATACGCAGTATTTT.

V is TRBV7-2 and J is TRBJ1-2; D is unresolved. Trimming cost V 5 bases and J 2 bases, with 12 bases left between them. The CDR3 is 14 residues long. Germline V gives CDR1 SGHTA, CDR2 FQGNSA. Here the CDR3 DNA reads TGTGCCAGCAGCCCCCAGGCGGGCAACTATGGCTACACCTTC. This gives the protein CASSPQAGNYGYTF.

The chain uses TRBV11-2 and TRBJ1-5; D not certain. In germline, CDR1 is SGHAT, CDR2 FQNNGV. The CDR3 extends over 16 amino acids. Between the trimmed V and J ends, which lost 5 bases and 2 bases, there was a span of 16 bases. Written as DNA, the CDR3 is TGTGCCAGCAGCCGACGGGGAGATGCGGGCAATCAGCCCCAGCATTTT. Protein: CASSRRGDAGNQPQHF.

The chain joins TRBV2 to TRBJ1-4; 7 bases fit TRBD1. Per the germline V gene, CDR1 is SNHLY and CDR2 is FYNNEI. This CDR3 has 17 amino acids. With V trimmed by 9 bases and J by 5 bases, 18 bases remained unmatched. The DNA for the CDR3 is TGTGCCAGTGAACAGGGGAGAGAGGCCGGATTGAATGAAAAACTGTTTTTT. Translation gives CASEQGREAGLNEKLFF.